This is a list of T cell receptor beta chains from one sample in a study of shared clonotypes between healthy human individuals. The data were produced by immunoSEQ multiplex PCR, yet TCRdb's version contains in-frame clones alone and is incomplete. The table has about 2.3 million clones, roughly 90% seen once. Sequencing was carried out using naive CD4+ T cells from PBMCs. The origin of the receptors is a man younger than 35 in good health. Some clones in this sample may be carry-over from other donors' samples. Each CDR3 is given without its conserved first and last residue. Each record gives: V gene, J gene, CDR3 protein.

V gene: TRBV29-1; J gene: TRBJ2-2; CDR3 protein: SVEGGRAGELF
V gene: TRBV29-1; J gene: TRBJ1-3; CDR3 protein: SVAVSGNTIY
V gene: TRBV18; J gene: TRBJ1-4; CDR3 protein: ASSRGGQGGEKLF
V gene: TRBV19; J gene: TRBJ2-7; CDR3 protein: ASSPQTGNLYEQY
V gene: TRBV28; J gene: TRBJ2-7; CDR3 protein: ASSFSGRPTYEQY
V gene: TRBV4-1; J gene: TRBJ1-3; CDR3 protein: ASSQEYRTPSGNTIY
V gene: TRBV9; J gene: TRBJ1-4; CDR3 protein: ASSVEIGGAEKLF
V gene: TRBV5-1; J gene: TRBJ1-2; CDR3 protein: ASSLDTATIYGYT
V gene: TRBV18; J gene: TRBJ1-2; CDR3 protein: ASSRSGTPEDYYGYT
V gene: TRBV7-8; J gene: TRBJ1-3; CDR3 protein: ASSLYLVRSGNTIY
V gene: TRBV6-1; J gene: TRBJ2-5; CDR3 protein: ASSESGLAGGETQY
V gene: TRBV11-2; J gene: TRBJ2-7; CDR3 protein: ASSPSRLEQY
V gene: TRBV27; J gene: TRBJ2-7; CDR3 protein: ASGKSGQTYEQY
V gene: TRBV2; J gene: TRBJ2-3; CDR3 protein: ASSLDFGSSDTQY
V gene: TRBV28; J gene: TRBJ2-7; CDR3 protein: ASSLGGSLYEQY
V gene: TRBV4-1; J gene: TRBJ2-3; CDR3 protein: ASSQDAAYIAGRLDTQY
V gene: TRBV28; J gene: TRBJ1-2; CDR3 protein: ASSTRNYGYT
V gene: TRBV11-3; J gene: TRBJ2-2; CDR3 protein: ASSFGLAGGPGELF
V gene: TRBV4-1; J gene: TRBJ2-1; CDR3 protein: ASSQTHQDEQF
V gene: TRBV9; J gene: TRBJ2-5; CDR3 protein: ASSSNGSGRETQY
V gene: TRBV7-2; J gene: TRBJ2-3; CDR3 protein: ASSNSGPDTQY
V gene: TRBV14; J gene: TRBJ2-2; CDR3 protein: ASSQTPTRNFNTGELF
V gene: TRBV29-1; J gene: TRBJ2-5; CDR3 protein: SADRRTGGGETQY
V gene: TRBV6-1; J gene: TRBJ1-2; CDR3 protein: ASSQGYGYT
V gene: TRBV5-1; J gene: TRBJ2-1; CDR3 protein: ASGIADSYNEQF
V gene: TRBV9; J gene: TRBJ1-2; CDR3 protein: ASSVEETSGYT
V gene: TRBV14; J gene: TRBJ1-1; CDR3 protein: ASSQDLGRDTEAF
V gene: TRBV28; J gene: TRBJ1-1; CDR3 protein: ASSLRGVFNTEAF
V gene: TRBV5-1; J gene: TRBJ2-5; CDR3 protein: ASSPTGRGETQY
V gene: TRBV10-1; J gene: TRBJ2-2; CDR3 protein: ASSNWQGFGGELF
V gene: TRBV9; J gene: TRBJ2-1; CDR3 protein: ASSVGGVAGVSRNEQF
V gene: TRBV4-1; J gene: TRBJ2-5; CDR3 protein: ASSQGLSPKGRTGRWKTQY
V gene: TRBV25-1; J gene: TRBJ2-2; CDR3 protein: ASSDTGGWNTGELF
V gene: TRBV9; J gene: TRBJ1-2; CDR3 protein: ASSLHGAAAYGYT
V gene: TRBV9; J gene: TRBJ2-6; CDR3 protein: ASGEISGANVLT
V gene: TRBV6-1; J gene: TRBJ2-1; CDR3 protein: ASSELPSGVSYNEQF
V gene: TRBV30; J gene: TRBJ2-1; CDR3 protein: AWSARGRPKFDEQF
V gene: TRBV11-3; J gene: TRBJ2-2; CDR3 protein: ASSPAGGEVTGELF
V gene: TRBV6-1; J gene: TRBJ2-3; CDR3 protein: ASSEGAPSTDTQY
V gene: TRBV6-5; J gene: TRBJ1-1; CDR3 protein: ASSPRGNTEAF
V gene: TRBV5-4; J gene: TRBJ1-1; CDR3 protein: ASSLADRGRTEAF
V gene: TRBV11-3; J gene: TRBJ2-1; CDR3 protein: ASSSLYNEQF
V gene: TRBV7-8; J gene: TRBJ2-2; CDR3 protein: ASSPTRSGELF